This is a list of T cell receptor beta chains from one sample in a study of T-cell reconstitution after alpha-beta-depleted transplantation in children. MiXCR, applied by TCRdb to the PCR reads, yields one record per CDR3 protein. The table shows about 540,000 distinct CDR3 sequences, with 18% occurring only once. This sample comprised PBMCs from the stem cell graft donor, obtained from the stem cell graft. These receptors all come from a human donor who donated a stem cell graft to a child with acute lymphoblastic leukemia. CDR3s include the opening cysteine and the closing phenylalanine or tryptophan. D genes are given only for firm matches. The listing skips clone size in some rows; elsewhere it reads once, few, many or a size class.

v_gene,d_gene,abundance,j_gene,CDR3aa,CDR3nt
TRBV20-1,-,few,TRBJ1-1,CSARVGNTEAFF,TGCAGTGCTAGAGTGGGGAACACTGAAGCTTTCTTT
TRBV6-5,-,-,TRBJ1-1,CASSYTGANTEAFF,TGTGCCAGCAGTTACACCGGGGCGAACACTGAAGCTTTCTTT
TRBV20-1,TRBD2,few,TRBJ2-5,CSARDALAGDAETQYF,TGCAGTGCTCGGGACGCACTAGCGGGAGACGCAGAGACCCAGTACTTC
TRBV7-9,-,-,TRBJ2-1,CAGGTGYNEQFF,TGTGCCGGAGGGACGGGCTACAATGAGCAGTTCTTC
TRBV20-1,TRBD2,-,TRBJ2-7,CSAIPAGDREQYF,TGCAGTGCTATCCCAGCGGGAGACCGCGAGCAGTACTTC
TRBV18,TRBD2,-,TRBJ2-7,CASSPPTSGRSYEQYF,TGTGCCAGCTCACCACCGACTAGCGGGAGATCCTACGAGCAGTACTTC
TRBV3-1,TRBD1,few,TRBJ1-1,CASSRDRADTEAFF,TGTGCCAGCAGCCGCGACAGGGCAGACACTGAAGCTTTCTTT
TRBV7-2,-,-,TRBJ2-2,CASSLEVSPNTGELFF,TGTGCCAGCAGCTTAGAGGTGTCCCCGAACACCGGGGAGCTGTTTTTT
TRBV7-8,TRBD1,-,TRBJ2-1,CASINQGAYNEQFF,TGTGCCAGCATCAACCAGGGGGCCTACAATGAGCAGTTCTTC
TRBV20-1,TRBD1,-,TRBJ1-2,CSLITPGQDTSNYGYTF,TGCAGTCTTATTACCCCGGGACAGGACACTTCTAACTATGGCTACACCTTC
TRBV11-2,-,few,TRBJ2-2,CASSPSAQRQLNTGELFF,TGTGCCAGCAGCCCGTCGGCCCAGCGGCAGTTGAACACCGGGGAGCTGTTTTTT
TRBV6-1,-,many,TRBJ2-6,CASSQGSGANVLTF,TGTGCCAGCAGCCAAGGTTCTGGGGCCAACGTCCTGACTTTC
TRBV7-9,TRBD2,-,TRBJ2-7,CASSSSGGNDEQYF,TGTGCCAGCAGCAGCAGCGGGGGAAACGACGAGCAGTACTTC
TRBV10-3,TRBD1,few,TRBJ2-7,CAISESSLGTAYEQYF,TGTGCCATCAGTGAGTCGAGTCTCGGGACAGCCTACGAGCAGTACTTC
TRBV18,TRBD2,few,TRBJ2-1,CASSWTSGTSRNEQFF,TGTGCCAGCTCGTGGACTAGCGGGACCTCGCGCAATGAGCAGTTCTTC
TRBV29-1,-,-,TRBJ2-7,CSVIADLAYEQYF,TGCAGCGTAATAGCGGACTTAGCCTACGAGCAGTACTTC
TRBV28,TRBD1,-,TRBJ2-7,CASSSDRVPYEQYF,TGTGCCAGCAGTTCCGACAGGGTACCCTACGAGCAGTACTTC
TRBV6-5,-,-,TRBJ2-4,CASSFTPGNIQYF,TGTGCCAGCAGTTTTACCCCAGGAAACATTCAGTACTTC
TRBV29-1,-,-,TRBJ1-1,CSVAEGTANTEAFF,TGCAGCGTTGCGGAGGGGACGGCGAACACTGAAGCTTTCTTT
TRBV5-1,-,few,TRBJ2-7,CASSLAGGFSYEQYF,TGCGCCAGCAGCTTGGCCGGTGGGTTCTCCTACGAGCAGTACTTC
TRBV18,TRBD2,few,TRBJ2-4,CASSQGLAGDLAKNIQYF,TGTGCCAGCTCACAAGGACTAGCGGGCGATCTGGCCAAAAACATTCAGTACTTC
TRBV7-8,-,few,TRBJ2-1,CASSPPSLLYNEQFF,TGTGCCAGCAGTCCTCCGAGCCTTTTGTACAATGAGCAGTTCTTC